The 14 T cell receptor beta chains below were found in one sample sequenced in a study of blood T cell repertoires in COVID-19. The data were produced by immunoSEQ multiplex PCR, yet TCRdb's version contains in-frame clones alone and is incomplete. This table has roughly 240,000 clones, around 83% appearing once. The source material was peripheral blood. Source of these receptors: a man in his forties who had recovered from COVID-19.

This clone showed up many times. CDR3 nucleotide sequence: TGCGCCAGCAGCTACAGACAGGGTAAGAACACTGAAGCTTTCTTT. This translates into CASSYRQGKNTEAFF. The chain couples TRBV5-1 to TRBJ1-1; 7 bases are shared with TRBD1. V shed 3 bases, J shed 1 base, and the junction held 6 bases outside the gene matches. CDR3 length equals 15 residues. Germline CDR1 reads SGHRS; CDR2 reads YFSETQ.

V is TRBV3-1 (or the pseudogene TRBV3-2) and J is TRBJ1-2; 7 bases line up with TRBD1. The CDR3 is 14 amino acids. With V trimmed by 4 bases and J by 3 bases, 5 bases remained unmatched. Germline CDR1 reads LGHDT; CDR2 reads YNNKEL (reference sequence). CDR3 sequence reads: CASSPQGSDYGYTF. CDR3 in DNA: TGTGCCAGCAGCCCACAGGGGTCGGACTATGGCTACACCTTC.

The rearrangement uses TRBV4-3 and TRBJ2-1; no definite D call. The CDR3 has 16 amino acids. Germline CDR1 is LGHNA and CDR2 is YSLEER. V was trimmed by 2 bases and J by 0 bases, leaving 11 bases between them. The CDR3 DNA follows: TGCGCCAGCAGCCAATACTACAAAAGCTCCTACAATGAGCAGTTCTTC. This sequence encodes CASSQYYKSSYNEQFF.

DNA for the CDR3: TGCGCCAGCAGTGAGTTGGCCAGGGGGCCTAGCAATCAGCCCCAGCATTTT. Encoded protein: CASSELARGPSNQPQHF. V is TRBV10-2 and J is TRBJ1-5; 8 bases agree with TRBD1. V was clipped by 1 base and J by 0 bases; unmatched bases: 5. The germline V gene encodes CDR1 WSHSY and CDR2 SAAADI. This CDR3 spans 17 amino acids.

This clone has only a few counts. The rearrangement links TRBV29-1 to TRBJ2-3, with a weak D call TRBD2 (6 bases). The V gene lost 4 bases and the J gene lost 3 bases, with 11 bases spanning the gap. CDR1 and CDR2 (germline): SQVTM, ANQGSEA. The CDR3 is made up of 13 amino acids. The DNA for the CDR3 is TGCAGCGTTGCCGGGACTCCTACAGATACGCAGTATTTT. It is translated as CSVAGTPTDTQYF.

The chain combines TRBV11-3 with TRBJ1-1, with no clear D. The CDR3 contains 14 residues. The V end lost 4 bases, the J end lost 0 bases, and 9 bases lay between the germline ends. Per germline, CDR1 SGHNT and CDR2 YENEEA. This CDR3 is CASSSTRMNTEAFF. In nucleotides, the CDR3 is TGTGCCAGCAGCTCGACACGGATGAACACTGAAGCTTTCTTT.

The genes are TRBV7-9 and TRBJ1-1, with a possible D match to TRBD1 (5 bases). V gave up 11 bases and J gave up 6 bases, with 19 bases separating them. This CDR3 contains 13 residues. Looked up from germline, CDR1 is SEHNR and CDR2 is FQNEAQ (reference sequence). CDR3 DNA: TGTGCCTCCCAATTCCAACCGGGGGCTGAAGCTTTCTTT. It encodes CASQFQPGAEAFF.

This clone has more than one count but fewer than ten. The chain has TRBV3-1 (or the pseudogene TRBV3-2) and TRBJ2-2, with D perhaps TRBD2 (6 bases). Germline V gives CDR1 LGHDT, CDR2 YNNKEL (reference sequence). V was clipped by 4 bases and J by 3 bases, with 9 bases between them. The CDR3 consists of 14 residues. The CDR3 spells CASSPRGDTGELFF. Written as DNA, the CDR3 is TGTGCCAGCAGCCCGCGGGGCGACACCGGGGAGCTGTTTTTT.

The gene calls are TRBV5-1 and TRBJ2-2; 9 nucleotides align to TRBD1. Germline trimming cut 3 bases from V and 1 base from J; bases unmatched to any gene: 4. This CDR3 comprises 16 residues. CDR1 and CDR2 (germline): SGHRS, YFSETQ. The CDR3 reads CASSSGQGMNTGELFF. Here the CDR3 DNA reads TGCGCCAGCAGCTCGGGACAGGGTATGAACACCGGGGAGCTGTTTTTT.

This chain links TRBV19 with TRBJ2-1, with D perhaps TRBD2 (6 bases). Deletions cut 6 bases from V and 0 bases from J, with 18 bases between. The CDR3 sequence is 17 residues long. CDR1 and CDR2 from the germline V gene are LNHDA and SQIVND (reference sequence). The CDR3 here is CASRDRAVGGSYNEQFF. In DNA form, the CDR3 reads TGTGCCAGTAGAGACCGCGCGGTGGGAGGCTCCTACAATGAGCAGTTCTTC.

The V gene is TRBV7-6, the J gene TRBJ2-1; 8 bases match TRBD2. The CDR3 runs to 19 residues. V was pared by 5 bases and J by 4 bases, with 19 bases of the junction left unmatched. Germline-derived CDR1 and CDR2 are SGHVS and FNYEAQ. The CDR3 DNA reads TGTGCCAGCAGCCGTGCTGCGGTCGGGAGCGGGGGCCAATACAATGAGCAGTTCTTC. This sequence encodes CASSRAAVGSGGQYNEQFF.

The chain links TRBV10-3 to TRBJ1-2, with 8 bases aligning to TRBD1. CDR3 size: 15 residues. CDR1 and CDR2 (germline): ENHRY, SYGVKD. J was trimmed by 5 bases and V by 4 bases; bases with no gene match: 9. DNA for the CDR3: TGTGCCATCAGTGTATTGGACAGGGCCGCTTATGGCTACACCTTC. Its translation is CAISVLDRAAYGYTF.

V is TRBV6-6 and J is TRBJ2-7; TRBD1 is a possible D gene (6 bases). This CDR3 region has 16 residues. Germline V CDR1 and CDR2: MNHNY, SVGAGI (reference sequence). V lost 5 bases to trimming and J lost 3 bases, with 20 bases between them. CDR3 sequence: CASSTRQAKFFYEQYF. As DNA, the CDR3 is TGTGCCAGCAGTACAAGACAGGCGAAGTTTTTCTACGAGCAGTACTTC.

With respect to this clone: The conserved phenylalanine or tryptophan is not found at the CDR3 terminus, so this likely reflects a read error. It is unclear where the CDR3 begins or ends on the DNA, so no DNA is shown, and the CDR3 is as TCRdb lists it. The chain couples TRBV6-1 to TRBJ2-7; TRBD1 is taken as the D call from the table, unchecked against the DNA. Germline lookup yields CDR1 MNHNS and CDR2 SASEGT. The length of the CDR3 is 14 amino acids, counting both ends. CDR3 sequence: CASSEGDRGGKQEI.